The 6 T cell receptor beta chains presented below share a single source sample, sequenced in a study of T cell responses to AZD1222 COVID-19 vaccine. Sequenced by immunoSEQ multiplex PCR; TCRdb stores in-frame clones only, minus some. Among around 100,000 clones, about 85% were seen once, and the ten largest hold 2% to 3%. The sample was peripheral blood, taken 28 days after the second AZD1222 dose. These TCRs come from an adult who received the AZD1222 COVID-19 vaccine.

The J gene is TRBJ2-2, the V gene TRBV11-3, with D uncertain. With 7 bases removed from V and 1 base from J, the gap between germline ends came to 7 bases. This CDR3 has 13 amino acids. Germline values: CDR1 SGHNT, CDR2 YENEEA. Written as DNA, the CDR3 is TGTGCCAGCACCGATAAGAACACCGGGGAGCTGTTTTTT. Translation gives CASTDKNTGELFF.

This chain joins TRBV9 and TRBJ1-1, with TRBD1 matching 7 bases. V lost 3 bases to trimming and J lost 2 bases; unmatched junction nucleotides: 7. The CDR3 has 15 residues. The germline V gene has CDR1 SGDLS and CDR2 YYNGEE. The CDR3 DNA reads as TGTGCCAGCAGCGCCCGACAGGGTCTTAACACTGAAGCTTTCTTT. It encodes CASSARQGLNTEAFF.

The DNA of the CDR3 is TGTGCCAGCTCACGTAAGCAGGTCGGGTCTAGTGAGCAGTTCTTC. This gives the protein CASSRKQVGSSEQFF. This chain uses TRBV18 with TRBJ2-1; no clear D. Germline values: CDR1 KGHSH, CDR2 LQKENI. CDR3 length: 15 residues. V dropped 4 bases and J dropped 9 bases, with 19 bases sitting between them. The full variable domain, with the rest looked up from reference TRBV18 and TRBJ2-1, is NAGVMQNPRHLVRRRGQEARLRCSPMKGHSHVYWYRQLPEEGLKFMVYLQKENIIDESGMPKERFSAEFPKEGPSILRIQQVVRGDSAAYFCASSRKQVGSSEQFFGPGTRLTVL.

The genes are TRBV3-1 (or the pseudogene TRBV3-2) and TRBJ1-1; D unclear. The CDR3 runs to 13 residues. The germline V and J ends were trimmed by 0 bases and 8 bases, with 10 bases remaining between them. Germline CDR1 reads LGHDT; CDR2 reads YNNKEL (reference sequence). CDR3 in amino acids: CASSQDFRQEAFF. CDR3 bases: TGTGCCAGCAGCCAAGATTTCCGGCAGGAAGCTTTCTTT.

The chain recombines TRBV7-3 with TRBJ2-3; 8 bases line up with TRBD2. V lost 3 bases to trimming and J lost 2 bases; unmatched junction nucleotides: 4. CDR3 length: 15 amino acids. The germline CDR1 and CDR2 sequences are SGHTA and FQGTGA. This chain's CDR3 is CASSLGAGDTDTQYF. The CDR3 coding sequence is TGTGCCAGCAGCTTGGGAGCGGGGGACACAGATACGCAGTATTTT. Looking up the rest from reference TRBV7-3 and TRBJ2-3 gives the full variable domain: GAGVSQTPSNKVTEKGKYVELRCDPISGHTALYWYRQSLGQGPEFLIYFQGTGAADDSGLPNDRFFAVRPEGSVSTLKIQRTERGDSAVYLCASSLGAGDTDTQYFGPGTRLTVL.

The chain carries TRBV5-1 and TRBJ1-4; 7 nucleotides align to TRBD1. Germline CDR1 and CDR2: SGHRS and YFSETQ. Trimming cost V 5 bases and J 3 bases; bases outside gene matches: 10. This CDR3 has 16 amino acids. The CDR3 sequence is CASSSTGFGANEKLFF. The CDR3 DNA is TGCGCCAGCAGTTCGACAGGGTTTGGGGCTAATGAAAAACTGTTTTTT.